This entry lists 4 T cell receptor beta chains sequenced from one sample in a study of PD-L1 blockade in urothelial cancer. Clones were sequenced by immunoSEQ multiplex PCR, and TCRdb holds only the in-frame ones, with some missing. The sample gives some 41,000 clones, about four fifths of which show up once; approximately 16% is in the top ten. The sample's time point: peripheral blood 6 weeks after treatment start. Material: PBMCs, obtained around atezolizumab (anti-PD-L1) treatment. Source of these receptors: a man in his 60s with urothelial cancer.

This clone showed up just once. The chain employs TRBV6-1 and TRBJ2-3; 8 bases are shared with TRBD2. The J segment lost 8 bases and the V segment lost 6 bases, leaving 7 bases of the junction unmatched. The CDR3 is 13 amino acids. Germline assignment: CDR1 MNHNS and CDR2 SASEGT. CDR3 in DNA: TGTGCCAGCAGCGGAACGGGGGGGACTACGCAGTATTTT. Translated: CASSGTGGTTQYF.

CDR3 protein: CASSIGWTGFRTNEKLFF. CDR3 DNA: TGTGCCAGTAGTATAGGGTGGACAGGGTTTAGAACTAATGAAAAACTGTTTTTT. The J gene is TRBJ1-4, the V gene TRBV19; 8 positions agree with TRBD1. This CDR3 spans 18 amino acids. J was trimmed by 1 base and V by 1 base; bases with no gene match: 8. Germline-derived CDR1 and CDR2 are LNHDA and SQIVND (reference sequence).

The CDR3 DNA sequence: TGTGCCAGCAGCTTAGCGGGGGGGGGCTACGAGCAGTACTTC. This translates into CASSLAGGGYEQYF. V usage is TRBV5-6 and J usage is TRBJ2-7; 10 nucleotides line up with TRBD2. Germline trimming cut 2 bases from V and 3 bases from J; bases unmatched to any gene: 2. The CDR3 runs 14 residues. The germline CDR1 and CDR2 sequences are SGHDT and YYEEEE.

This chain uses TRBV19 with TRBJ2-5; possibly TRBD2 for D (5 bases). The V and J ends lost 10 bases and 4 bases respectively, with 13 bases between them. The CDR3 has 12 amino acids. The germline V gene has CDR1 LNHDA and CDR2 SQIVND (reference sequence). Here the CDR3 reads CATGTGIETQYF. The DNA for the CDR3 is TGTGCCACCGGAACGGGGATAGAGACCCAGTACTTC.